This TCR beta chain is drawn from a study of T cells in localized non-small cell lung cancer. The V and J ends lost 3 bases and 5 bases respectively, with 11 bases between them. The CDR3 covers 14 residues. Germline CDR1 SGDLS, CDR2 YYNGEE. Whole-study findings and limits: In uninvolved adjacent lung, T cell clonality reached its highest value, exceeding tumor. Appearing in adjacent lung were a median roughly 59 of the top 100 tumor clones.

A note on this clone: Antigen unknown.

TCRdb's copy holds only in-frame clones and misses some; the assay was immunoSEQ multiplex PCR. This table has fewer than 40,000 clones, around 90% appearing once. This material consisted of peripheral blood mononuclear cells, taken before any cancer treatment. The TCR comes from a man aged 40-75 years with stage III lung adenocarcinoma. V and J are TRBV9 and TRBJ2-2; D may match TRBD1 or TRBD2 (5 bases each). The CDR3 DNA follows: TGTGCCAGCAGCGGACAGCTAGCAACCGGGGAGCTGTTTTTT. This translates into CASSGQLATGELFF.